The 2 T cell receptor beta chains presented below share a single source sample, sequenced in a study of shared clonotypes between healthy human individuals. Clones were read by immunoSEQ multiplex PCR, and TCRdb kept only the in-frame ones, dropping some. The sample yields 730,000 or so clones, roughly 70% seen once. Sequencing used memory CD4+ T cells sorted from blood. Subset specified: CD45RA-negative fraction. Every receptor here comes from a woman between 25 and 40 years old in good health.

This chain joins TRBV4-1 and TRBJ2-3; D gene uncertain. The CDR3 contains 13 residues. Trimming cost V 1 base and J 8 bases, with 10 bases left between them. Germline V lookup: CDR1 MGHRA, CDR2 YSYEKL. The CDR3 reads CASSQVGPGTQYF. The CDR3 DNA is TGCGCCAGCAGCCAAGTAGGCCCAGGTACGCAGTATTTT.

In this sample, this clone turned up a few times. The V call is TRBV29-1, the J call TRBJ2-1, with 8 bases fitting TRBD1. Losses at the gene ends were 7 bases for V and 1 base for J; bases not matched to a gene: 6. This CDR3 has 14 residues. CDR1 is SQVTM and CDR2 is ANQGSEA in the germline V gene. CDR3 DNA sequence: TGCAGCGCCAAGGACAGGGCATCCTACAATGAGCAGTTCTTC. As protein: CSAKDRASYNEQFF.